One sample yielded the 32 T cell receptor beta chains listed below, sequenced in a study of cytomegalovirus exposure and HLA in healthy donors. A multiplex PCR was run with 60 Vbeta primers and 13 Jbeta primers. Profiled with immunoSEQ multiplex PCR; TCRdb holds only in-frame clones, not every one. The repertoire holds some 120,000 clones, with about a sixth as singletons. The material sequenced was PBMCs. These TCRs come from a female donor in good health and CMV-seropositive.

The chain uses TRBV10-1 and TRBJ2-3; a possible D gene is TRBD1 (8 bases). Trimming stripped 7 bases from V and 4 bases from J, with 18 bases between. The CDR3 is 15 amino acids. Germline V gives CDR1 WNHNN, CDR2 SYGVQD (reference sequence). The CDR3 region is CASIKRTGRADTQYF. CDR3 bases: TGCGCCAGCATAAAAAGGACAGGGAGGGCAGATACGCAGTATTTT.

This clone was recorded a few times. The chain uses TRBV27 and TRBJ2-5; tentatively, D is TRBD1 (5 bases). The ends were cut back, 8 bases at V and 1 base at J, with 14 bases in the middle. Germline lookup yields CDR1 MNHEY and CDR2 SMNVEV (reference sequence). The CDR3 contains 14 residues. In DNA form, the CDR3 reads TGTGCCAGCGGGTGGGGCCAGCCCCAAGAGACCCAGTACTTC. Protein product: CASGWGQPQETQYF.

The rearrangement uses TRBV18 and TRBJ1-1, with no clear D. Trimming stripped 2 bases from V and 4 bases from J, with 11 bases between. The CDR3 is made up of 14 amino acids. Looked up from germline, CDR1 is KGHSH and CDR2 is LQKENI. CDR3 in amino acids: CASSPEVGSTEAFF. CDR3 nucleotides: TGTGCCAGCTCACCAGAGGTGGGGAGCACTGAAGCTTTCTTT.

This clone was seen a few times. V is TRBV4-2 and J is TRBJ2-1, with 10 bases identical to TRBD2. The V gene end was trimmed by 7 bases and the J gene end by 4 bases; junction bases not matched to a gene: 7. The CDR3 runs 15 residues. Germline V gene lookup returns CDR1 LGHNA and CDR2 YNFKEQ. The CDR3 sequence: CASKPSGSLYNEQFF. In nucleotides, the CDR3 is TGTGCCAGCAAACCTAGCGGGAGCTTATACAATGAGCAGTTCTTC.

The rearrangement uses TRBV5-6 and TRBJ2-2; D is perhaps TRBD2 (5 bases). The CDR3 runs 14 residues. The V gene lost 3 bases and the J gene lost 10 bases, with 16 bases spanning the gap. Germline V gene lookup returns CDR1 SGHDT and CDR2 YYEEEE. The CDR3 protein is CASSYGMMAVELFF. DNA of the CDR3: TGTGCCAGCAGCTACGGGATGATGGCCGTGGAGCTGTTTTTT.

This clone was seen only a few times. This chain connects TRBV19 to TRBJ1-6, with TRBD1 identical over 11 bases. With V trimmed by 4 bases and J by 9 bases, 8 bases remained unmatched. This CDR3 is 16 amino acids long. Germline V lookup: CDR1 LNHDA, CDR2 SQIVND (reference sequence). This CDR3 is CASSTSGTGGSSPLHF. The CDR3 nucleotides are TGTGCCAGTAGTACGTCCGGGACAGGGGGTTCTTCACCCCTCCACTTT.

This clone was seen more than once but under ten times. This chain links TRBV18 with TRBJ1-2; 9 bases match TRBD1. In germline, CDR1 is KGHSH, CDR2 LQKENI. CDR3 length: 16 amino acids. V lost 4 bases to trimming and J lost 6 bases; unmatched junction nucleotides: 12. The CDR3 loop reads CASSLLRQGDPHGYTF. CDR3 DNA: TGTGCCAGCTCACTCCTCAGACAGGGGGATCCCCATGGCTACACCTTC.

The chain joins TRBV7-2 to TRBJ1-1; D possibly corresponds to TRBD1 (5 bases). The length of the CDR3 is 15 residues. V was trimmed by 2 bases and J by 5 bases, leaving 15 bases between them. Germline values: CDR1 SGHTA, CDR2 FQGNSA. As DNA, the CDR3 is TGTGCCAGCAGCTTATCCCCGGGACTTGGGACTGAAGCTTTCTTT. Residues: CASSLSPGLGTEAFF.

This clone was detected a few times. The chain has TRBV4-1 and TRBJ2-3; 11 bases are shared with TRBD2. The CDR3 is 15 amino acids. Germline assignment: CDR1 MGHRA and CDR2 YSYEKL. The trim removed 5 bases at V and 4 bases at J, leaving 5 bases unmatched. The CDR3 coding sequence is TGCGCCAGCAGCGAGACTAGCGGGGCATCAGATACGCAGTATTTT. It yields the protein CASSETSGASDTQYF.

The chain joins TRBV7-9 to TRBJ1-1; D may be TRBD1 (6 bases). Per germline, CDR1 SEHNR and CDR2 FQNEAQ (reference sequence). The CDR3 totals 14 residues. V gave up 0 bases and J gave up 8 bases, with 13 bases separating them. CDR3 DNA: TGTGCCAGCAGCTTAGCCGCCTGGCAGGGGGAAGCTTTCTTT. Amino acid sequence: CASSLAAWQGEAFF.

Only a few counts were recorded for this clone. The chain carries TRBV18 and TRBJ1-1; D uncertain. Per the germline V gene, CDR1 is KGHSH and CDR2 is LQKENI. V lost 2 bases and J lost 1, with 11 bases in between. The CDR3 totals 15 residues. CDR3 nucleotide sequence: TGTGCCAGCTCACCAGGGAGGGTGGAGAACACTGAAGCTTTCTTT. This encodes CASSPGRVENTEAFF.

This clone was observed a handful of times. The chain recombines TRBV5-1 with TRBJ1-2, with TRBD1 identical over 9 bases. V trimming: 4 bases; J trimming: 4 bases; junction bases outside the gene matches: 8. Germline V lookup: CDR1 SGHRS, CDR2 YFSETQ. This CDR3 spans 15 amino acids. DNA for the CDR3: TGCGCCAGCAGCCCAACCGGGACAGGGTCCTATGGCTACACCTTC. It specifies CASSPTGTGSYGYTF.

The gene calls are TRBV4-1 and TRBJ2-3; 8 bases are shared with TRBD1. J gave up 6 bases and V 1 base, and 12 bases lay outside the gene matches. The CDR3 is made up of 17 amino acids. Germline CDR1 and CDR2: MGHRA and YSYEKL. In DNA, the CDR3 is TGCGCCAGCAGCCAAGGTTTATCAGGACAGGGATACGATACGCAGTATTTT. It encodes CASSQGLSGQGYDTQYF.

The chain recombines TRBV2 with TRBJ2-7; 12 bases map to TRBD2. Germline CDR1 and CDR2: SNHLY and FYNNEI. With 4 bases clipped from V and 4 bases from J, the junction kept 8 bases outside the gene matches. The CDR3 consists of 16 residues. The CDR3 nucleotides read TGTGCCAGCAGTGGACTAGCGGGAGACTTAGGGTACGAGCAGTACTTC. Amino acids: CASSGLAGDLGYEQYF.

The CDR3 region is CASSQEVPVSGNTIYF. The CDR3 bases are TGCGCCAGCAGCCAAGAGGTTCCGGTCTCTGGAAACACCATATATTTT. The chain couples TRBV4-1 to TRBJ1-3, with D unresolved. V was pared by 0 bases and J by 0 bases, with 9 bases between. The CDR3 totals 16 residues. Germline assignment: CDR1 MGHRA and CDR2 YSYEKL.

This clone occurred a few times. V gene TRBV28 combines with J gene TRBJ1-2, with D unclear. Germline lookup yields CDR1 MDHEN and CDR2 SYDVKM. V gave up 4 bases and J gave up 3 bases, with 9 bases separating them. This CDR3 is built from 13 residues. CDR3 in amino acids: CASSSSAHYGYTF. The CDR3 DNA sequence: TGTGCCAGCAGTTCCAGTGCCCACTATGGCTACACCTTC.

A few counts support this clone. The chain links TRBV4-2 to TRBJ1-2; D remains unclear. Deletions cut 0 bases from V and 6 bases from J, with 20 bases between. CDR1 is LGHNA and CDR2 is YNFKEQ in the germline V gene. The CDR3 is 17 residues long. The CDR3 DNA reads as TGTGCCAGCAGCCAAGATCACGGCGGCGGGGTTCTAAATGGCTACACCTTC. It yields the protein CASSQDHGGGVLNGYTF.

This clone was detected only a few times. The chain couples TRBV28 to TRBJ2-4; 7 bases line up with TRBD1. Germline V CDR1 and CDR2: MDHEN, SYDVKM. The V segment lost 5 bases and the J segment 6 bases; nucleotides outside the gene matches: 7. The CDR3 has 14 residues. The CDR3 sequence: CASSLDRVGNIQYF. Here the CDR3 DNA reads TGTGCCAGCAGTCTCGACAGGGTTGGAAACATTCAGTACTTC.

The chain uses TRBV6-1 and TRBJ1-2; D not certain. The CDR3 spans 13 residues. Deletions cut 8 bases from V and 9 bases from J, with 19 bases between. CDR1 MNHNS and CDR2 SASEGT come from the germline V gene. CDR3 in amino acids: CASFPPASRSYTF. The CDR3 DNA reads TGTGCCAGCTTCCCCCCCGCAAGCAGGAGCTACACCTTC.

This clone has more than one count but fewer than ten. The chain is built from TRBV29-1 and TRBJ1-3; tentative D call: TRBD1 (6 bases). With 1 base removed from V and 2 bases from J, the gap between germline ends came to 9 bases. Germline V gene lookup returns CDR1 SQVTM and CDR2 ANQGSEA. The CDR3 has 14 amino acids. Here the CDR3 reads CSVEVAGAGNTIYF. The CDR3 nucleotides are TGCAGCGTTGAAGTGGCAGGGGCTGGAAACACCATATATTTT.

This chain connects TRBV9 to TRBJ2-7, with D maybe TRBD2 (5 bases). Trimming removed 0 bases from V and 1 base from J, with 8 bases in between. Germline CDR1 is SGDLS and CDR2 is YYNGEE. This CDR3 has 14 residues. CDR3 protein: CASSVEDFSYEQYF. The CDR3 DNA sequence: TGTGCCAGCAGCGTAGAGGACTTTTCCTACGAGCAGTACTTC.

This chain links TRBV7-6 with TRBJ2-1; 12 bases fit TRBD2. Germline assignment: CDR1 SGHVS and CDR2 FNYEAQ. The ends lost 5 bases at V and 6 bases at J; junction bases unmatched: 8. The CDR3 runs 16 residues. CDR3 residues: CASSTETSGRSNEQFF. CDR3 DNA sequence: TGTGCCAGCAGCACCGAGACTAGCGGGAGAAGCAATGAGCAGTTCTTC.

The chain links TRBV6-6 to TRBJ2-1, with 8 nucleotides matching TRBD2. The V and J ends lost 0 bases and 5 bases, in that order; junction bases with no gene match: 6. Per germline, CDR1 MNHNY and CDR2 SVGAGI (reference sequence). This CDR3 has 16 amino acids. CDR3 protein: CASSYSSTSADNEQFF. The CDR3 nucleotides read TGTGCCAGCAGTTACTCGTCGACTAGCGCGGACAATGAGCAGTTCTTC.

This clone appeared a few times. This rearrangement joins TRBV19 to TRBJ2-1; possible D gene TRBD2, 5 bases. Germline CDR1 LNHDA, CDR2 SQIVND (reference sequence). The germline V and J ends were trimmed by 3 bases and 0 bases, with 9 bases remaining between them. The length of the CDR3 is 15 residues. CDR3 loop: CASSMGVPSYNEQFF. The CDR3 DNA reads TGTGCCAGTAGTATGGGAGTTCCCTCCTACAATGAGCAGTTCTTC. Full variable domain (missing parts from reference TRBV19 and TRBJ2-1): DGGITQSPKYLFRKEGQNVTLSCEQNLNHDAMYWYRQDPGQGLRLIYYSQIVNDFQKGDIAEGYSVSREKKESFPLTVTSAQKNPTAFYLCASSMGVPSYNEQFFGPGTRLTVL.

This clone was seen more than once but under ten times. This chain connects TRBV30 to TRBJ1-6; 10 positions agree with TRBD1. The CDR3 spans 15 residues. J gave up 6 bases and V 0 bases, and 2 bases lay outside the gene matches. Per the germline V gene, CDR1 is GTSNPN and CDR2 is SVGIG (reference sequence). The CDR3 DNA is TGTGCCTGGAGTGTATGGGACAGGGGTAATTCACCCCTCCACTTT. Amino acid sequence: CAWSVWDRGNSPLHF.

This clone was detected only a few times. This chain links TRBV11-2 with TRBJ1-1; weak D call: TRBD1 (5 bases). V gave up 4 bases and J gave up 3 bases, with 9 bases separating them. This CDR3 region has 13 residues. Germline V gene lookup returns CDR1 SGHAT and CDR2 FQNNGV. The CDR3 spells CASSSSTDTEAFF. CDR3 sequence (DNA): TGTGCCAGCAGCTCGTCGACAGACACTGAAGCTTTCTTT. Using reference TRBV11-2 and TRBJ1-1 for the parts outside the CDR3, the full variable domain is EAGVAQSPRYKIIEKRQSVAFWCNPISGHATLYWYQQILGQGPKLLIQFQNNGVVDDSQLPKDRFSAERLKGVDSTLKIQPAKLEDSAVYLCASSSSTDTEAFFGQGTRLTVV.

This clone was counted between two and nine times. The genes are TRBV5-1 and TRBJ1-1; 9 bases agree with TRBD1. Germline CDR1 is SGHRS and CDR2 is YFSETQ. The CDR3 is 14 residues long. V gave up 2 bases and J gave up 4 bases; unmatched junction bases: 3. CDR3 protein: CASSLGTGLTEAFF. CDR3 in DNA: TGCGCCAGCAGCTTAGGGACAGGGCTCACTGAAGCTTTCTTT. The whole variable domain, remainder taken from reference TRBV5-1 and TRBJ1-1, is KAGVTQTPRYLIKTRGQQVTLSCSPISGHRSVSWYQQTPGQGLQFLFEYFSETQRNKGNFPGRFSGRQFSNSRSEMNVSTLELGDSALYLCASSLGTGLTEAFFGQGTRLTVV.

The genes are TRBV5-4 and TRBJ1-2; D is unresolved. V lost 7 bases and J lost 5, with 15 bases in between. Germline values: CDR1 SGHNT, CDR2 YYREEE (reference sequence). This CDR3 comprises 13 residues. The CDR3 DNA reads as TGTGCCAGCCGGTCTTGGGCGTCTTATGGCTACACCTTC. Its translation: CASRSWASYGYTF. The full variable domain, its missing parts supplied by reference TRBV5-4 and TRBJ1-2, is ETGVTQSPTHLIKTRGQQVTLRCSSQSGHNTVSWYQQALGQGPQFIFQYYREEENGRGNFPPRFSGLQFPNYSSELNVNALELDDSALYLCASRSWASYGYTFGSGTRLTVV.

The chain couples TRBV28 to TRBJ2-7, with a weak D call TRBD1 (6 bases). V lost 7 bases and J 3 bases, leaving 16 bases between the germline ends. Germline CDR1 is MDHEN and CDR2 is SYDVKM. This CDR3 spans 14 amino acids. The CDR3 coding sequence is TGTGCCAGCATCACCGGCCAGGGGTTCTACGAGCAGTACTTC. Its translation is CASITGQGFYEQYF.

This clone showed up just a few times. The chain has TRBV6-5 and TRBJ1-2, with 9 bases aligning to TRBD1. The CDR3 consists of 14 residues. V shed 5 bases, J shed 5 bases, and the junction held 6 bases outside the gene matches. Germline V lookup: CDR1 MNHEY, CDR2 SVGAGI. CDR3 in amino acids: CASSLQGAGYGYTF. The CDR3, as DNA: TGTGCCAGCAGTCTACAGGGGGCTGGATATGGCTACACCTTC.

The rearrangement uses TRBV4-2 and TRBJ1-2, with 10 bases that match TRBD1. Per germline, CDR1 LGHNA and CDR2 YNFKEQ. The trim removed 4 bases at V and 8 bases at J, leaving 4 bases unmatched. The CDR3 totals 13 residues. CDR3 DNA sequence: TGTGCCAGCAGCCTCGGACAGGGGGACGGCTACACCTTC. Amino acids: CASSLGQGDGYTF.

The sample holds a few counts of this clone. V gene TRBV27 combines with J gene TRBJ2-2, with D tentatively TRBD2 (7 bases). V was clipped by 6 bases and J by 3 bases, with 17 bases between them. The CDR3 loop spans 16 amino acids. The germline V gene has CDR1 MNHEY and CDR2 SMNVEV (reference sequence). The CDR3 sequence: CASSLWGGRYTGELFF. Here the CDR3 DNA reads TGTGCCAGCAGCCTCTGGGGGGGCCGGTACACCGGGGAGCTGTTTTTT.